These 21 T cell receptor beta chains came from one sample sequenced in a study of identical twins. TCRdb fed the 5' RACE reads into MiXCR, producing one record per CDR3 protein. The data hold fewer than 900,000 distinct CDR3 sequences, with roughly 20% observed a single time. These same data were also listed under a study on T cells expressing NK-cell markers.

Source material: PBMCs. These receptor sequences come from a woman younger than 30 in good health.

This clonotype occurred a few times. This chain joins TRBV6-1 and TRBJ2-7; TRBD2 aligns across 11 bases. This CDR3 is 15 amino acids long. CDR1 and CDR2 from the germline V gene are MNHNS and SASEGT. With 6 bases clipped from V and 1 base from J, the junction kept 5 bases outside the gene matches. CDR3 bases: TGTGCCAGCAGAACCCGACTAGCGGGGTCCTACGAGCAGTACTTC. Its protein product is CASRTRLAGSYEQYF.

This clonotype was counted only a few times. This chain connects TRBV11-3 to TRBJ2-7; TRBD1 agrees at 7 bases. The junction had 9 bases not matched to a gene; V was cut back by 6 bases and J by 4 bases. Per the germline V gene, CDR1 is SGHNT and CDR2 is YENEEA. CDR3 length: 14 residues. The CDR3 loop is CASRLNRDRYEQYF. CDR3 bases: TGTGCCAGCAGGCTGAACCGGGACAGATACGAGCAGTACTTC.

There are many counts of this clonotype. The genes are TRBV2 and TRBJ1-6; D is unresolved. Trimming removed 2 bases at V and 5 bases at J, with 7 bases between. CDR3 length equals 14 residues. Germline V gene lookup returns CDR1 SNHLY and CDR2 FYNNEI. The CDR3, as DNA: TGTGCCAGCAGTGAATGGCAGGATAATTCACCCCTCCACTTT. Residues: CASSEWQDNSPLHF. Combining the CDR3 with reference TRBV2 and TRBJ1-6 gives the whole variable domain EPEVTQTPSHQVTQMGQEVILRCVPISNHLYFYWYRQILGQKVEFLVSFYNNEISEKSEIFDDQFSVERPDGSNFTLKIRSTKLEDSAMYFCASSEWQDNSPLHFGNGTRLTVT.

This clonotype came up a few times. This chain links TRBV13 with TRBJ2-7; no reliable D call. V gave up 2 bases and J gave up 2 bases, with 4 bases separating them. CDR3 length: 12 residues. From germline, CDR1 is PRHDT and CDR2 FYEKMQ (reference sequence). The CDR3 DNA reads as TGTGCCAGCAGCTTATTCCCCTACGAGCAGTACTTC. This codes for CASSLFPYEQYF.

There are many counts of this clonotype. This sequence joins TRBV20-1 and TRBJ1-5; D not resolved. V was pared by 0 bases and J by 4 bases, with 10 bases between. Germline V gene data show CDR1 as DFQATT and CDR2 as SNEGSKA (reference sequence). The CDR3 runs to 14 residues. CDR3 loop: CSARDMGWNQPQHF. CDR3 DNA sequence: TGCAGTGCTAGAGATATGGGTTGGAATCAGCCCCAGCATTTT.

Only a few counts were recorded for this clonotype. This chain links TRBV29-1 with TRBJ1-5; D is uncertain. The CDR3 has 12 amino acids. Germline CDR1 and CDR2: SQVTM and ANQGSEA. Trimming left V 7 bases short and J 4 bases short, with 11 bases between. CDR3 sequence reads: CSAGARNQPQHF. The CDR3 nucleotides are TGCAGCGCCGGTGCGAGGAATCAGCCCCAGCATTTT.

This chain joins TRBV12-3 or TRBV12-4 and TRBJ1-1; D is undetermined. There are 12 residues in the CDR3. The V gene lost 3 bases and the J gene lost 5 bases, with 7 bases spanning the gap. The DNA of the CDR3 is TGTGCCAGCAGTTTGAAGCAGACTGAAGCTTTCTTT. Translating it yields CASSLKQTEAFF.

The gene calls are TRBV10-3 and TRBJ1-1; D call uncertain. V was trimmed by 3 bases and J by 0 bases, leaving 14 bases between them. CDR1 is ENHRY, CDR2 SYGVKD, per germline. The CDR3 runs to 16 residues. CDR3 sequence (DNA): TGTGCCATCAGTGAACTCGGACTTTCTATGAACACTGAAGCTTTCTTT. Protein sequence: CAISELGLSMNTEAFF.

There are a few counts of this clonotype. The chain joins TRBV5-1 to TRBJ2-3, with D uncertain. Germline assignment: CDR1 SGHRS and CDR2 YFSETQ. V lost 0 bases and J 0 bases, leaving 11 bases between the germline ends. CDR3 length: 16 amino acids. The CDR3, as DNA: TGCGCCAGCAGCTTGGCCCCGGGTAAAAGCACAGATACGCAGTATTTT. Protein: CASSLAPGKSTDTQYF.

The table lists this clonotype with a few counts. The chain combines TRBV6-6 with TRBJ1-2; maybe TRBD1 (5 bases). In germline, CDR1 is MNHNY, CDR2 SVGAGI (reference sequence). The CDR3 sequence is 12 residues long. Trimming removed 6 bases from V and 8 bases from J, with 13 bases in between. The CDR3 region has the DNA TGTGCCAGCAGCCCCGGGGGGGTCGGCTACACCTTC. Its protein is CASSPGGVGYTF.

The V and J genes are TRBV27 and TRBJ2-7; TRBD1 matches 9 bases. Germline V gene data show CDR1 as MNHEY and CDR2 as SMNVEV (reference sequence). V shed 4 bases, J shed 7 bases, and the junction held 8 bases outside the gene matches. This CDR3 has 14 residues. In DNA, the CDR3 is TGTGCCAGCAGTTCCGGGACAGGGCTGTGGGAGCAGTACTTC. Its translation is CASSSGTGLWEQYF.

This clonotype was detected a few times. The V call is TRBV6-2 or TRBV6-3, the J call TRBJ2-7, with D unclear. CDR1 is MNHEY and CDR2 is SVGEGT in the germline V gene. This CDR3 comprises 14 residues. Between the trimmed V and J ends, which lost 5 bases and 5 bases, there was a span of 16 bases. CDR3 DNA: TGTGCCAGCAGTGACACCCCCAACGAGGACGAGCAGTACTTC. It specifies CASSDTPNEDEQYF.

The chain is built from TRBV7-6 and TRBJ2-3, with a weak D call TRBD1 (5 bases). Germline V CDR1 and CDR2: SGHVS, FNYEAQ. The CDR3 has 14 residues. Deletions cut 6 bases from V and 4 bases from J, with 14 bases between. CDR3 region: CASRQVGRADTQYF. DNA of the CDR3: TGTGCCAGCAGACAAGTGGGGCGCGCAGATACGCAGTATTTT.

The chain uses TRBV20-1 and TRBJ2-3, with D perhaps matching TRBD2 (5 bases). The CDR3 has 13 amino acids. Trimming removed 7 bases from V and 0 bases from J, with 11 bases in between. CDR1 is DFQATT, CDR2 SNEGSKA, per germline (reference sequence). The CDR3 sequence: CSGSGSSTDTQYF. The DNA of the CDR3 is TGCAGTGGGAGCGGTTCTAGCACAGATACGCAGTATTTT.

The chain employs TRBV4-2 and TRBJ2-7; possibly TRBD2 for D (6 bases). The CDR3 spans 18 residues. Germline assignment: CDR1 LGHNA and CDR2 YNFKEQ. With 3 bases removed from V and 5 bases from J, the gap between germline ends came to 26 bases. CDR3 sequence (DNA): TGTGCCAGCAGCCAGACCCAGGCGGAGGGTGTTCTACCGCACGAGCAGTACTTC. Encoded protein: CASSQTQAEGVLPHEQYF.

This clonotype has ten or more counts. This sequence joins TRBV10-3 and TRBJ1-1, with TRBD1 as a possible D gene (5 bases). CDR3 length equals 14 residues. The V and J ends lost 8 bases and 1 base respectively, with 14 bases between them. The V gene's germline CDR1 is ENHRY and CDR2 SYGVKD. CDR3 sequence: CAIRDDRGNTEAFF. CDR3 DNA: TGTGCCATCCGGGATGATAGGGGGAACACTGAAGCTTTCTTT.

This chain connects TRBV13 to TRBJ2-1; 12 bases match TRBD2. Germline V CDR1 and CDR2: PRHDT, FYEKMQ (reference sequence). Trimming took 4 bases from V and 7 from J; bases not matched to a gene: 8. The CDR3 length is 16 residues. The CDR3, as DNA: TGTGCCAGCAGCTCCCGGACTAGCGGGGCCTTTAATGAGCAGTTCTTC. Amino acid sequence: CASSSRTSGAFNEQFF.

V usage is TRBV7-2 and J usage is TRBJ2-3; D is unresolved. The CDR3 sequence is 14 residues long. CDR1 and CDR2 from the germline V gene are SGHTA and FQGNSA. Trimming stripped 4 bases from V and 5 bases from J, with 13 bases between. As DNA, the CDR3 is TGTGCCAGCAGCTCCCAAGACGTAGGAGATACGCAGTATTTT. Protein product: CASSSQDVGDTQYF.

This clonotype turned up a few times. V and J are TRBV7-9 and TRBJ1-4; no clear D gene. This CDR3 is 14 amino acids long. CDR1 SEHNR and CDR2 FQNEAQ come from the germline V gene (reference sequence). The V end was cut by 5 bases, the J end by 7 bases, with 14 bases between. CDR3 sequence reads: CASSPFESFEKLFF. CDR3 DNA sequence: TGTGCCAGCAGCCCATTTGAGTCATTTGAAAAACTGTTTTTT.

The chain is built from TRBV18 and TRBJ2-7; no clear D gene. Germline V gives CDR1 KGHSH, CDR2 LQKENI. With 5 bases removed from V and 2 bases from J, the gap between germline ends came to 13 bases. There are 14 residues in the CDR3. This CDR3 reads CASSLTDLAYEQYF. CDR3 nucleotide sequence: TGTGCCAGCTCATTAACGGACCTGGCCTACGAGCAGTACTTC.

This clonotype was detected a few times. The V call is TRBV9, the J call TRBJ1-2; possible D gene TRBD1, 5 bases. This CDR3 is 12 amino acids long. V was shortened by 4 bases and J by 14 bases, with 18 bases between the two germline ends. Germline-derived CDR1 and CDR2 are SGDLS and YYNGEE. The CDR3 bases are TGTGCCAGCAGCTCAGCGGGCAGGGTGGAGACCTTC. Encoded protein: CASSSAGRVETF.